Listed below are T cell receptor beta chains from one sample, sequenced in a study of neurological immune-mediated disorders. Via MiXCR, TCRdb re-called the 5' RACE reads, giving one row per CDR3 protein. Among tens of thousands of distinct CDR3 sequences listed, roughly 11% were seen once. The specimen sequenced was CD4+ T cells from blood. The origin of the receptors is a young woman with HTLV-1-associated myelopathy (HAM/TSP). Each CDR3 is given with its conserved first and last residue. Fields, in order: clone size, J gene, D gene, V gene, CDR3 DNA, CDR3 protein. D genes are given only for firm matches. Expanded clones get a size class; other rows say once, few or many, or leave the size out.

size: many; J: TRBJ1-4; D: .; V: TRBV18; DNA: TGTGCCAGCTCACTTTCCCGGACGCGGGATGAAAAACTGTTTTTT; CDR3: CASSLSRTRDEKLFF
size: many; J: TRBJ1-5; D: .; V: TRBV7-2; DNA: TGTGCCAGCAGCTTAGAGCTTCATAGCAATCAGCCCCAGCATTTT; CDR3: CASSLELHSNQPQHF
size: many; J: TRBJ1-2; D: .; V: TRBV6-6; DNA: TGTGCCAGCAGTCTTACAGGGACCTCACCTTATGGCTACACCTTC; CDR3: CASSLTGTSPYGYTF
size: .; J: TRBJ1-5; D: TRBD1; V: TRBV25-1; DNA: TGTGCAAGCAGTGAGACAGGGGTTAATCAGCACCAGCATTTT; CDR3: CASSETGVNQHQHF
size: many; J: TRBJ2-2; D: TRBD2; V: TRBV6-1; DNA: TGTGCCAGCAAGGCCCAGCGGGGCGGCACCGGGGAGCTGTTTTTT; CDR3: CASKAQRGGTGELFF
size: few; J: TRBJ1-2; D: TRBD1; V: TRBV4-3; DNA: TGCGCCAGCAGCCAAGACCCGACAGGGAACTATGGCTACACCTTC; CDR3: CASSQDPTGNYGYTF
size: many; J: TRBJ1-3; D: .; V: TRBV5-6; DNA: TGTGCCAGCAGCCCAGTGGGAGGAAACACCATATATTTT; CDR3: CASSPVGGNTIYF
size: many; J: TRBJ1-1; D: .; V: TRBV20-1; DNA: TGCAGTGCTCCGGACAGACTGACGAACACTGAAGCTTTCTTT; CDR3: CSAPDRLTNTEAFF
size: many; J: TRBJ1-5; D: .; V: TRBV20-1; DNA: TGCAGTGCCAACTTAAGAGTAAATAGCAATCAGCCCCAGCATTTT; CDR3: CSANLRVNSNQPQHF
size: many; J: TRBJ2-7; D: .; V: TRBV6-6; DNA: TGTGCCAGCAGTAACTACAGGGAGGGAATTATGGAGGAGCAGTACTTC; CDR3: CASSNYREGIMEEQYF
size: many; J: TRBJ2-7; D: .; V: TRBV20-1; DNA: TGCAGTGCCCCGAGGGGGGACGGAACCTACGAGCAGTACTTC; CDR3: CSAPRGDGTYEQYF
size: many; J: TRBJ1-5; D: .; V: TRBV5-1; DNA: TGCGCCAGCAGCCCGGGGGAGGGGGTATGGAATCAGCCCCAGCATTTT; CDR3: CASSPGEGVWNQPQHF
size: many; J: TRBJ2-7; D: .; V: TRBV20-1; DNA: TGCAGTGCTAGAGAGGGACTCGCCCTCTCCGAGCAGTACTTC; CDR3: CSAREGLALSEQYF
size: many; J: TRBJ2-3; D: .; V: TRBV30; DNA: TGTGCCTGGAGTGAAGGGGGGGCCAATACGCAGTATTTT; CDR3: CAWSEGGANTQYF
size: many; J: TRBJ2-1; D: .; V: TRBV5-1; DNA: TGCGCCAGCAGCCCCGGGACGGACAATGAGCAGTTCTTC; CDR3: CASSPGTDNEQFF
size: many; J: TRBJ2-5; D: .; V: TRBV20-1; DNA: TGCAGTGCTAGGGGGATTCAAGAGACCCAGTACTTC; CDR3: CSARGIQETQYF
size: many; J: TRBJ2-1; D: TRBD2; V: TRBV9; DNA: TGTGCCAGCAGCGATACTAGCGGGGGGGCGAATGAGCAGTTCTTC; CDR3: CASSDTSGGANEQFF
size: many; J: TRBJ2-2; D: .; V: TRBV5-1; DNA: TGCGCCAGCAGCAGACCGGGACAAGTCCCCGGGGAGCTGTTTTTT; CDR3: CASSRPGQVPGELFF
size: many; J: TRBJ2-5; D: .; V: TRBV20-1; DNA: TGCAGTGCTAGTGGCGCGGGGGCCAACCAAGAGACCCAGTACTTC; CDR3: CSASGAGANQETQYF
size: many; J: TRBJ2-1; D: TRBD1; V: TRBV20-1; DNA: TGCAGTGCTAGAGGAATTGACAGGGAGAGCTCCTACAATGAGCAGTTCTTC; CDR3: CSARGIDRESSYNEQFF
size: many; J: TRBJ1-5; D: TRBD1; V: TRBV29-1; DNA: TGCAGCGGATTATGGACAGGGTATAATTGGAGCAATCAGCCCCAGCATTTT; CDR3: CSGLWTGYNWSNQPQHF
size: many; J: TRBJ1-2; D: .; V: TRBV3-1; DNA: TGTGCCAGCAGCCAGTCTGGTGGCTACACCTTC; CDR3: CASSQSGGYTF
size: many; J: TRBJ1-5; D: .; V: TRBV27; DNA: TGTGCCAGCAGACCCTATAGCAATCAGCCCCAGCATTTT; CDR3: CASRPYSNQPQHF
size: many; J: TRBJ2-1; D: .; V: TRBV7-7; DNA: TGTGCCAGCAGTCCATCAACCGGGACCTACAATGAGCAGTTCTTC; CDR3: CASSPSTGTYNEQFF
size: .; J: TRBJ2-7; D: .; V: TRBV3-1; DNA: TGTGCCAGCAGCTACGGCTACGAGCAGTACTTC; CDR3: CASSYGYEQYF
size: many; J: TRBJ2-7; D: TRBD1; V: TRBV12-3/TRBV12-4; DNA: TGTGCCAGCAGCTCGGACAGGAAGGGGGCCTACGAGCAGTACTTC; CDR3: CASSSDRKGAYEQYF
size: medium-sized; J: TRBJ2-7; D: .; V: TRBV5-1; DNA: TGCGCCAGCAGCCTTACCCCGGACACCACCTACGAGCAGTACTTC; CDR3: CASSLTPDTTYEQYF
size: .; J: TRBJ2-2; D: .; V: TRBV5-4; DNA: TGTGCCAGCAGCTCCTCCGTTTACGACATTACCGGGGAGCTGTTTTTT; CDR3: CASSSSVYDITGELFF
size: many; J: TRBJ1-2; D: .; V: TRBV29-1; DNA: TGCAGCGTGGACGCGGGAGCAGGGCTCCTCTATGGCTACACCTTC; CDR3: CSVDAGAGLLYGYTF
size: many; J: TRBJ1-1; D: .; V: TRBV5-1; DNA: TGCGCCAGCAGCAATGACAGAAACACTGAAGCTTTCTTT; CDR3: CASSNDRNTEAFF
size: many; J: TRBJ2-7; D: TRBD1; V: TRBV3-1; DNA: TGTGCCAGCAGCCTCGACAGGGCCCCACTGGGGATAGAGCAGTACTTC; CDR3: CASSLDRAPLGIEQYF
size: many; J: TRBJ2-7; D: TRBD2; V: TRBV7-2; DNA: TGTGCCAGCAGCTTAGCGGGGGGGAGGGTGGTGAACGAGCAGTACTTC; CDR3: CASSLAGGRVVNEQYF
size: once; J: TRBJ1-4; D: .; V: TRBV7-9; DNA: TGTGACAGTAGCCACCCACAGAGTTTCACTAATGAAAAACTGTTTTTT; CDR3: CDSSHPQSFTNEKLFF
size: many; J: TRBJ2-3; D: TRBD2; V: TRBV27; DNA: TGTGCCACCGGTCGGGCGGGACTAGCGGGATCTTACACAGATACGCAGTATTTT; CDR3: CATGRAGLAGSYTDTQYF
size: many; J: TRBJ1-5; D: .; V: TRBV6-2/TRBV6-3; DNA: TGTGCCAGCAGCCCCCTTTTGTTGGGTAGCAATCAGCCCCAGCATTTT; CDR3: CASSPLLLGSNQPQHF
size: many; J: TRBJ2-3; D: TRBD2; V: TRBV5-1; DNA: TGCGCCAGCAGCTTGGCCCCTAGCGGGGGGTCGGATACGCAGTATTTT; CDR3: CASSLAPSGGSDTQYF
size: many; J: TRBJ1-1; D: .; V: TRBV7-9; DNA: TGTGCCAGCAGCATCGACGGGACGCTGCTTGGCACTGAAGCTTTCTTT; CDR3: CASSIDGTLLGTEAFF
size: many; J: TRBJ2-2; D: TRBD2; V: TRBV9; DNA: TGTGCCAGCAGCGTAGCCGGGGGGTACACCGGGGAGCTGTTTTTT; CDR3: CASSVAGGYTGELFF
size: many; J: TRBJ1-6; D: .; V: TRBV19; DNA: TGTGCCAGTAGTATTGGGACACCTTATAATTCACCCCTCCACTTT; CDR3: CASSIGTPYNSPLHF
size: .; J: TRBJ1-2; D: .; V: TRBV6-5; DNA: TGTGCCAGCAGTTACAGAGGGGAACTTAACTATGGCTACACCTTC; CDR3: CASSYRGELNYGYTF
size: many; J: TRBJ2-7; D: .; V: TRBV5-1; DNA: TGCGCCAGCAGCATAACAGGGAGCTCCTACGAGCAGTACTTC; CDR3: CASSITGSSYEQYF
size: few; J: TRBJ1-1; D: TRBD1; V: TRBV3-1; DNA: TGTGCCAGCAGCCAAGTGGGAGGGGGCGGTAGTGAAGCTTTCTTT; CDR3: CASSQVGGGGSEAFF
size: medium-sized; J: TRBJ2-6; D: .; V: TRBV7-2; DNA: TGTGCCAGCAGCTTAGGACTTGGCTACTCTGGGGCCAACGTCCTGACTTTC; CDR3: CASSLGLGYSGANVLTF
size: many; J: TRBJ1-1; D: .; V: TRBV5-1; DNA: TGCGCCAGCAGCTCGGGCCTATCGGAAACTGAAGCTTTCTTT; CDR3: CASSSGLSETEAFF
size: many; J: TRBJ2-2; D: TRBD1; V: TRBV11-2; DNA: TGTGCCAGCAGCCCTCGACAGGGAAAGACCGGGGAGCTGTTTTTT; CDR3: CASSPRQGKTGELFF
size: many; J: TRBJ1-1; D: .; V: TRBV5-1; DNA: TGCGCCAGCAGCGAGGGAGGGATGAACACTGAAGCTTTCTTT; CDR3: CASSEGGMNTEAFF
size: many; J: TRBJ2-1; D: TRBD2; V: TRBV7-9; DNA: TGTGCCAGCAGCTTCAAAGGGCGGGGGGGGGATTACAATGAGCAGTTCTTC; CDR3: CASSFKGRGGDYNEQFF
size: many; J: TRBJ1-5; D: .; V: TRBV3-1; DNA: TGTGCCAGCAGCCAAGGGCACCTCTATAGCAATCAGCCCCAGCATTTT; CDR3: CASSQGHLYSNQPQHF
size: many; J: TRBJ1-2; D: TRBD1; V: TRBV3-1; DNA: TGTGCCAGCAGCCACCAAACGGGACAGCGGTATGGCTACACCTTC; CDR3: CASSHQTGQRYGYTF
size: many; J: TRBJ2-2; D: TRBD2; V: TRBV20-1; DNA: TGCAGTGCCTTCCTAGCGGGGGCCTCCGGCACCGGGGAGCTGTTTTTT; CDR3: CSAFLAGASGTGELFF
size: .; J: TRBJ2-1; D: TRBD2; V: TRBV20-1; DNA: TGCAGTGCTAGAGTAGCGGGGGGGGTTGAGCAGTTCTTC; CDR3: CSARVAGGVEQFF
size: many; J: TRBJ2-3; D: TRBD2; V: TRBV12-3/TRBV12-4; DNA: TGTGCCAGCAGTTTAATAGCGGGGGATACGCAGTATTTT; CDR3: CASSLIAGDTQYF
size: many; J: TRBJ2-5; D: .; V: TRBV5-1; DNA: TGCGCCAGCAGCTTGGCGGGGTCAGGCGGTCTGGGGACCCAGTACTTC; CDR3: CASSLAGSGGLGTQYF
size: many; J: TRBJ2-3; D: TRBD1; V: TRBV7-8; DNA: TGTGCCAGCATTGACAGGGGGATGAATACGCAGTATTTT; CDR3: CASIDRGMNTQYF
size: many; J: TRBJ2-3; D: .; V: TRBV5-1; DNA: TGCGCCAGCAGCCCCGGACTCAGCACAGATACGCAGTATTTT; CDR3: CASSPGLSTDTQYF